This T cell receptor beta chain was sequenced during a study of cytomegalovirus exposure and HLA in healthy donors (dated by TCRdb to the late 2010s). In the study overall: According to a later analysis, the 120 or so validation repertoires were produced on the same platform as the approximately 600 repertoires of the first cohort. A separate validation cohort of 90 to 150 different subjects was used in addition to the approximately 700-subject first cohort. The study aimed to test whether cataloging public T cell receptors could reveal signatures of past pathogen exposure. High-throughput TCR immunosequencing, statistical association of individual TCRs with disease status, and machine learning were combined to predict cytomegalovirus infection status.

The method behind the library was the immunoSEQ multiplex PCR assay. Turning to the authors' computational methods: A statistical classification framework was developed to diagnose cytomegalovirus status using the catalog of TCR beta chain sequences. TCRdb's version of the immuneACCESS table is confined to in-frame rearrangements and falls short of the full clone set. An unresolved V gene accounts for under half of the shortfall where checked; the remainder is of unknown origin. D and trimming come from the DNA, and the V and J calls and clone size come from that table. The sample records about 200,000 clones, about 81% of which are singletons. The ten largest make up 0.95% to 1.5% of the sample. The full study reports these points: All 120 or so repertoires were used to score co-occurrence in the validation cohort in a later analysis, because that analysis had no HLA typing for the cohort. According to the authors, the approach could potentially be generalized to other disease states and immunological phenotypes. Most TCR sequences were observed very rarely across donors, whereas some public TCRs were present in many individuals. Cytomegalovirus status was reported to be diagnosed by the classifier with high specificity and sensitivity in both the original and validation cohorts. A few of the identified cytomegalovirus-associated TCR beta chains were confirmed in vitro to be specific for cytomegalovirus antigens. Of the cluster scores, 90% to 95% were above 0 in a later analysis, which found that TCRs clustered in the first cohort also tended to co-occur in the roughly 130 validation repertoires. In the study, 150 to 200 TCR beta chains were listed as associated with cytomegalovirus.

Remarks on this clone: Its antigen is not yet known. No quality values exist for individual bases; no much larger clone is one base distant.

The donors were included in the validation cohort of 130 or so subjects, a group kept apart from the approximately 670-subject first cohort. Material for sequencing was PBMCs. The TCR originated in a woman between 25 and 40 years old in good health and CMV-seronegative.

The CDR3 sequence is CASRTRANTGELFF. The nucleotide sequence is TGTGCCTCAAGGACACGCGCGAACACCGGGGAGCTGTTTTTT. The chain employs TRBV4-2 and TRBJ2-2; matching of 5 bases hints at TRBD1 as the D gene. V is pared back by 11 bases and J by 0 bases, with 13 bases lying between the germline termini. The CDR3 runs 14 amino acids, cysteine and phenylalanine included. Just the 42-base CDR3 DNA is kept, in frame starting at base 1. As encoded in the germline V gene, CDR1 is LGHNA while CDR2 is YNFKEQ.